Shown below are 16 T cell receptor beta chains from a single sample sequenced in a study of OX40 agonist ivuxolimab in advanced cancers. Clones were sequenced by immunoSEQ multiplex PCR, and TCRdb holds only the in-frame ones, with some missing. The sample has nearly 80,000 clones; roughly 88% are singletons. The sequences come from CD4+ or CD8+ T cells sorted from blood, collected in a trial of the OX40 agonist ivuxolimab. The receptors derive from an adult with an advanced solid tumor such as melanoma, head and neck, liver or kidney cancer.

Comment on this clone: No conserved phenylalanine or tryptophan ends this CDR3, so it is likely a read error. The J gene is TRBJ1-1, the V gene TRBV6-6; D gene unclear. Germline CDR1 and CDR2: MNHNY and SVGAGI (reference sequence). V was cut by 2 bases and J by 1 base, with 11 bases left in between. The CDR3 covers 15 residues. CDR3 nucleotides: TGTGCCAGCAGTTACCCGGCCCCCAGGAACACTGAAGCTTTCCTT. It is translated as CASSYPAPRNTEAFL.

This sequence joins TRBV11-2 and TRBJ1-2; D not resolved. The CDR3 has 15 residues. Germline V gene sequence: CDR1 SGHAT, CDR2 FQNNGV. Between the trimmed V and J ends, which lost 0 bases and 2 bases, there was a span of 10 bases. For the CDR3, the DNA is TGTGCCAGCAGCTTAGAATGGGGTACAAACTATGGCTACACCTTC. It translates to CASSLEWGTNYGYTF.

The chain joins TRBV5-6 to TRBJ2-5; TRBD2 aligns across 7 bases. Germline V lookup: CDR1 SGHDT, CDR2 YYEEEE. The CDR3 covers 13 residues. After removal of 4 bases from V and 4 bases from J, the junction contained 4 bases not matched to a gene. CDR3 bases: TGTGCCAGCAGCAAGACTAGCTCAGAGACCCAGTACTTC. Encoded protein: CASSKTSSETQYF. The variable domain in full, with the rest retrieved from reference TRBV5-6 and TRBJ2-5, is DAGVTQSPTHLIKTRGQQVTLRCSPKSGHDTVSWYQQALGQGPQFIFQYYEEEERQRGNFPDRFSGHQFPNYSSELNVNALLLGDSALYLCASSKTSSETQYFGPGTRLLVL.

This chain links TRBV28 with TRBJ2-5; tentatively, D is TRBD1 (6 bases). Trimming shortened V by 4 bases and J by 6 bases, and 18 bases separated the two germline ends. Germline assignment: CDR1 MDHEN and CDR2 SYDVKM. The CDR3 is 15 amino acids. In nucleotides, the CDR3 is TGTGCCAGCAGTTCCCCCGGGACAATGGCAAAGACCCAGTACTTC. This sequence encodes CASSSPGTMAKTQYF.

The rearrangement joins TRBV2 to TRBJ1-5; the D gene is possibly TRBD1 (5 bases). V dropped 6 bases and J dropped 4 bases, with 13 bases sitting between them. Germline V gene data show CDR1 as SNHLY and CDR2 as FYNNEI. CDR3 length: 14 amino acids. The CDR3 DNA sequence: TGTGCCAGCAGCCACGACAGCGGGAATCAGCCCCAGCATTTT. It encodes CASSHDSGNQPQHF.

The gene calls are TRBV2 and TRBJ2-7; 10 positions match TRBD1. V was pared by 6 bases and J by 2 bases, with 4 bases of the junction left unmatched. CDR3 length: 14 amino acids. Germline CDR1 and CDR2: SNHLY and FYNNEI. The CDR3 sequence is CASSPGQGTYEQYF. The DNA for the CDR3 is TGTGCCAGCAGCCCGGGACAGGGGACCTACGAGCAGTACTTC. Using reference TRBV2 and TRBJ2-7 for the parts outside the CDR3, the full variable domain is EPEVTQTPSHQVTQMGQEVILRCVPISNHLYFYWYRQILGQKVEFLVSFYNNEISEKSEIFDDQFSVERPDGSNFTLKIRSTKLEDSAMYFCASSPGQGTYEQYFGPGTRLTVT.

The rearrangement links TRBV18 to TRBJ1-4; tentatively, D is TRBD1 (5 bases). The CDR3 extends over 13 amino acids. Germline CDR1 is KGHSH and CDR2 is LQKENI. Trimming took off 4 bases at V and 7 bases at J, with 10 bases between the two ends. This chain's CDR3 is CASSLDSAEKLFF. The CDR3 DNA reads as TGTGCCAGCTCACTTGACAGTGCTGAAAAACTGTTTTTT. The full variable domain, its missing parts supplied by reference TRBV18 and TRBJ1-4, is NAGVMQNPRHLVRRRGQEARLRCSPMKGHSHVYWYRQLPEEGLKFMVYLQKENIIDESGMPKERFSAEFPKEGPSILRIQQVVRGDSAAYFCASSLDSAEKLFFGSGTQLSVL.

A single count supports this clone. The rearrangement links TRBV19 to TRBJ2-1, with 10 nucleotides matching TRBD1. The CDR3 is made up of 16 amino acids. Germline V CDR1 and CDR2: LNHDA, SQIVND (reference sequence). The CDR3 is CATGQGFLGVYNEQFF. The CDR3, as DNA: TGTGCTACGGGACAGGGGTTTTTGGGTGTTTACAATGAGCAGTTCTTC.

This clone showed up just a few times. This chain joins TRBV7-3 and TRBJ1-6; tentatively, D is TRBD1 (5 bases). V dropped 2 bases and J dropped 7 bases, with 12 bases sitting between them. Germline lookup yields CDR1 SGHTA and CDR2 FQGTGA. This CDR3 has 15 residues. The CDR3 is CASSLSGRSNSPLHF. The CDR3 DNA reads TGTGCCAGCAGCTTATCGGGACGGAGCAATTCACCCCTCCACTTT.

In DNA form, the CDR3 reads TGTGCCAGCAGCTTGGGTGGGAACTATGGCTACACCTTC. It codes for CASSLGGNYGYTF. The chain has TRBV4-2 and TRBJ1-2, with D uncertain. Germline V gene lookup returns CDR1 LGHNA and CDR2 YNFKEQ. There are 13 residues in the CDR3. Trimming stripped 5 bases from V and 2 bases from J, with 9 bases between.

The chain recombines TRBV9 with TRBJ2-1; D is unresolved. This CDR3 is 15 amino acids long. Trimming removed 2 bases at V and 0 bases at J, with 9 bases between. The germline CDR1 and CDR2 sequences are SGDLS and YYNGEE. In DNA form, the CDR3 reads TGTGCCAGCAGCGTGGCCTCGACCTCCTACAATGAGCAGTTCTTC. This encodes CASSVASTSYNEQFF.

J is TRBJ2-6 and V is TRBV19; D perhaps matches TRBD2 (5 bases). The V gene's germline CDR1 is LNHDA and CDR2 SQIVND (reference sequence). The CDR3 loop spans 14 amino acids. The V gene lost 8 bases and the J gene lost 2 bases, with 10 bases spanning the gap. The CDR3 sequence is CASSDGAGANVLTF. CDR3 coding DNA: TGTGCCAGTTCCGACGGGGCTGGGGCCAACGTCCTGACTTTC.

This chain uses TRBV5-1 with TRBJ1-2, with unresolved D. The V gene's germline CDR1 is SGHRS and CDR2 YFSETQ. The CDR3 totals 11 residues. V was shortened by 5 bases and J by 2 bases, with 4 bases between the two germline ends. The CDR3 here is CASRNNYGYTF. The CDR3, as DNA: TGCGCCAGCAGAAACAACTATGGCTACACCTTC.

The V call is TRBV19, the J call TRBJ1-5; 8 positions match TRBD1. Losses at the gene ends were 8 bases for V and 2 bases for J; bases not matched to a gene: 8. The length of the CDR3 is 15 residues. Germline-derived CDR1 and CDR2 are LNHDA and SQIVND (reference sequence). CDR3 nucleotides: TGTGCCAGTTCCTACCAGGGGGCGGGCAATCAGCCCCAGCATTTT. Amino acid sequence: CASSYQGAGNQPQHF.

The gene calls are TRBV5-8 and TRBJ2-6; D might be TRBD1 (6 bases). V lost 4 bases to trimming and J lost 4 bases, with 18 bases between them. This CDR3 contains 17 residues. From germline, CDR1 is SGHTS and CDR2 YDEGEE. CDR3: CASSPETGPLGANVLTF. Written as DNA, the CDR3 is TGTGCCAGCAGCCCAGAGACAGGACCGCTCGGGGCCAACGTCCTGACTTTC. The full variable domain, its missing parts supplied by reference TRBV5-8 and TRBJ2-6, is EAGVTQSPTHLIKTRGQQATLRCSPISGHTSVYWYQQALGLGLQFLLWYDEGEERNRGNFPPRFSGRQFPNYSSELNVNALELEDSALYLCASSPETGPLGANVLTFGAGSRLTVL.

The genes are TRBV7-9 and TRBJ2-3; the D call may be TRBD1 or TRBD2 (5 bases each). In germline, CDR1 is SEHNR, CDR2 FQNEAQ (reference sequence). The CDR3 runs 17 residues. Deletions cut 6 bases from V and 2 bases from J, with 21 bases between. The DNA of the CDR3 is TGTGCCAGCAGTATAAATGAGTGGGGGAAAGACACAGATACGCAGTATTTT. Translated: CASSINEWGKDTDTQYF.